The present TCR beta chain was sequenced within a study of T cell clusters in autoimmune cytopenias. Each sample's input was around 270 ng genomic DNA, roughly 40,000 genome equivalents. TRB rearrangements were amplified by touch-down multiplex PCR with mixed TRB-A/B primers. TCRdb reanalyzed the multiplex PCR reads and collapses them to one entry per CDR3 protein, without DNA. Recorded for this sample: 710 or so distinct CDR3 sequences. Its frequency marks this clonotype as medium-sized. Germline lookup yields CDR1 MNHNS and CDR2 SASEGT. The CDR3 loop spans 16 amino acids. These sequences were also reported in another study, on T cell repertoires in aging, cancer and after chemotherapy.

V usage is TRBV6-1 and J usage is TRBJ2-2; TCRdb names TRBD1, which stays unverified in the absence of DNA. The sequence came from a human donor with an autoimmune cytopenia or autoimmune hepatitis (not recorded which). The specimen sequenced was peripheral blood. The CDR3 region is CASSDQPGQYPGELFF.